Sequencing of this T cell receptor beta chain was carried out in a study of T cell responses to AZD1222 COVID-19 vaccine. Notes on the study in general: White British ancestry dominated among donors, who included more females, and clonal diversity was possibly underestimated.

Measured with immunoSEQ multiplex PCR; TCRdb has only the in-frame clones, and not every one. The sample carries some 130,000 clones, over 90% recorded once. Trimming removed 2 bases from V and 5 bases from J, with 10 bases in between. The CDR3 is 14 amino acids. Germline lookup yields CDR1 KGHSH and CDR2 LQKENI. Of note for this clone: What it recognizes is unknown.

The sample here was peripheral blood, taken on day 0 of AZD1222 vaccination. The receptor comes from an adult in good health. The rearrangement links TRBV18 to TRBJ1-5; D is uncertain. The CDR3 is CASSPGQEYQPQHF. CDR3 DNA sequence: TGTGCCAGCTCACCAGGGCAGGAATATCAGCCCCAGCATTTT.